This record looks at one T cell receptor beta chain sequence and its context. The sample is drawn from a study of CD8+CD57+ T cells in acquired aplastic anemia. Study details: Quantities of DNA derived from sorted CD4+ and CD8+ cells averaged approximately 3 ug.

Looked up from germline, CDR1 is SEHNR and CDR2 is FQNEAQ (reference sequence). V lost 5 bases to trimming and J lost 2 bases; unmatched junction nucleotides: 2. The CDR3 covers 14 residues. The template used for profiling TCR beta VDJ and CDR3 was genomic DNA. TCRdb re-called the reads with MiXCR, one entry per CDR3 protein. Among around 200,000 distinct CDR3 sequences listed, around 50% were seen once. An expansion of CD8+CD57+ cells by flow cytometry had been shown in patients chosen for sequencing. All patients had severe acquired aplastic anemia. Patient blood was sampled before any therapy had been received.

This chain joins TRBV7-9 and TRBJ2-5; 10 nucleotides match TRBD2. The sample comprised sorted CD4+, CD8+, or CD8+CD57+ T cells (not recorded which) from PBMCs. The clonotype originates from a human donor with aplastic anemia. In DNA form, the CDR3 reads TGTGCCAGCAGCATTAGCGGGGGGCAAGAGACCCAGTACTTC. It translates to CASSISGGQETQYF.